Below, 15 T cell receptor beta chains from the same sample are listed, as sequenced in a study of control samples from healthy donors and cancer patients. Using immunoSEQ multiplex PCR, the repertoire was profiled, and TCRdb retains in-frame clones only, with some absent. The repertoire holds around 250,000 clones, with roughly 82% as singletons. Specimen: PBMCs. Source of these receptors: an older woman with lung cancer.

J is TRBJ2-1 and V is TRBV27; D remains ambiguous. Germline V gene lookup returns CDR1 MNHEY and CDR2 SMNVEV (reference sequence). Trimming shortened V by 2 bases and J by 7 bases, and 9 bases separated the two germline ends. The CDR3 has 13 amino acids. CDR3 loop: CASSLGLLNEQFF. The CDR3 coding sequence is TGTGCCAGCAGTTTAGGGCTACTTAATGAGCAGTTCTTC.

The chain joins TRBV29-1 to TRBJ2-7; D may match TRBD1 or TRBD2 (5 bases each). V gave up 6 bases and J gave up 2 bases, with 26 bases separating them. This CDR3 region has 17 residues. Germline V gene sequence: CDR1 SQVTM, CDR2 ANQGSEA. The CDR3 sequence: CSVPSKNPGPQTYEQYF. CDR3 bases: TGCAGCGTGCCCTCTAAAAACCCGGGACCCCAAACCTACGAGCAGTACTTC.

The J gene is TRBJ2-7, the V gene TRBV7-6; tentative D call: TRBD2 (5 bases). CDR3 length: 14 amino acids. The germline gives CDR1 SGHVS, CDR2 FNYEAQ. Trimming took 1 base from V and 7 from J, leaving 14 bases between them. CDR3: CASSLGGGSGEQYF. The CDR3 nucleotides read TGTGCCAGCAGCTTAGGCGGAGGTTCGGGAGAGCAGTACTTC.

The chain recombines TRBV13 with TRBJ2-3; a possible D gene is TRBD2 (5 bases). Germline lookup yields CDR1 PRHDT and CDR2 FYEKMQ (reference sequence). Between the trimmed V and J ends, which lost 5 bases and 4 bases, there was a span of 19 bases. The length of the CDR3 is 16 residues. CDR3 sequence reads: CASSQGPGRSADTQYF. CDR3 DNA: TGTGCCAGCAGCCAAGGGCCGGGCCGTAGCGCAGATACGCAGTATTTT.

The V and J genes are TRBV2 and TRBJ2-7; D not certain. Germline CDR1 SNHLY, CDR2 FYNNEI. CDR3 length: 12 amino acids. V lost 6 bases, J lost 6 bases, and 12 bases lay in between. CDR3 loop: CASSFSRSEQYF. The CDR3 nucleotides read TGTGCCAGCAGCTTCTCCCGGAGCGAGCAGTACTTC. Using reference TRBV2 and TRBJ2-7 for the parts outside the CDR3, the full variable domain is EPEVTQTPSHQVTQMGQEVILRCVPISNHLYFYWYRQILGQKVEFLVSFYNNEISEKSEIFDDQFSVERPDGSNFTLKIRSTKLEDSAMYFCASSFSRSEQYFGPGTRLTVT.

The chain carries TRBV2 and TRBJ2-7; tentatively, D is TRBD2 (6 bases). V shed 3 bases and J shed 0 bases, with 12 bases lying between them. CDR1 and CDR2 from the germline V gene are SNHLY and FYNNEI. This CDR3 comprises 15 residues. Here the CDR3 reads CASSEARLVSYEQYF. CDR3 sequence (DNA): TGTGCCAGCAGTGAGGCTAGACTAGTCTCCTACGAGCAGTACTTC. The whole variable domain, filled in from reference TRBV2 and TRBJ2-7, reads EPEVTQTPSHQVTQMGQEVILRCVPISNHLYFYWYRQILGQKVEFLVSFYNNEISEKSEIFDDQFSVERPDGSNFTLKIRSTKLEDSAMYFCASSEARLVSYEQYFGPGTRLTVT.

J is TRBJ2-7 and V is TRBV5-5; D is uncertain. The CDR3 is 13 amino acids. With 3 bases removed from V and 3 bases from J, the gap between germline ends came to 10 bases. CDR1 is SGHKS and CDR2 is YYEKEE in the germline V gene (reference sequence). The CDR3, as DNA: TGTGCCAGCAGCTGGGAACAAGGCTACGAGCAGTACTTC. It translates to CASSWEQGYEQYF.

J is TRBJ1-5 and V is TRBV7-9; no clear D. V lost 5 bases and J 3 bases, leaving 11 bases between the germline ends. This CDR3 comprises 14 residues. Germline lookup yields CDR1 SEHNR and CDR2 FQNEAQ (reference sequence). The CDR3 coding sequence is TGTGCCAGCAGCCCCTTGGCATTCAATCAGCCCCAGCATTTT. Amino acids: CASSPLAFNQPQHF.

This sequence joins TRBV19 and TRBJ1-3; D gene uncertain. CDR3 length: 13 residues. Trimming removed 9 bases from V and 0 bases from J, with 9 bases in between. CDR1 LNHDA and CDR2 SQIVND come from the germline V gene (reference sequence). CDR3 amino acids: CASLSFSGNTIYF. The CDR3 nucleotides read TGTGCCAGCCTCTCATTCTCTGGAAACACCATATATTTT.

V is TRBV28 and J is TRBJ1-4; TRBD1 is a possible D gene (5 bases). The CDR3 has 15 residues. V lost 3 bases and J 4 bases, leaving 12 bases between the germline ends. Per germline, CDR1 MDHEN and CDR2 SYDVKM. CDR3 coding DNA: TGTGCCAGCAGTTTTTTGGGGGTCGGTAATGAAAAACTGTTTTTT. Its protein product is CASSFLGVGNEKLFF.

Here the CDR3 DNA reads TGTGCCAGCAGTTTTCAACAGATTAGCAATCAGCCCCAGCATTTT. As protein: CASSFQQISNQPQHF. This chain joins TRBV28 and TRBJ1-5; D remains ambiguous. The CDR3 loop spans 15 amino acids. Between the trimmed V and J ends, which lost 3 bases and 0 bases, there was a span of 9 bases. Per germline, CDR1 MDHEN and CDR2 SYDVKM.

This clone showed up just a few times. The rearrangement uses TRBV7-9 and TRBJ1-2; 10 positions agree with TRBD1. CDR1 is SEHNR, CDR2 FQNEAQ, per germline (reference sequence). Unmatched junction bases numbered 7, after V lost 6 bases and J lost 6 bases. This CDR3 region has 14 residues. The CDR3 nucleotides are TGTGCCAGCAGAGCCGACAGGGGGCGGGATGGCTACACCTTC. It specifies CASRADRGRDGYTF.

The chain uses TRBV4-1 and TRBJ2-2; weak D call: TRBD1 (6 bases). The V end lost 7 bases, the J end lost 4 bases, and 13 bases lay between the germline ends. CDR1 is MGHRA and CDR2 is YSYEKL in the germline V gene. The CDR3 spans 14 residues. DNA for the CDR3: TGCGCCAGCAATGCACAGGGTACCACCGGGGAGCTGTTTTTT. Translation gives CASNAQGTTGELFF.

The chain recombines TRBV19 with TRBJ2-5, with 11 bases that match TRBD1. The CDR3 runs to 14 residues. The germline V gene has CDR1 LNHDA and CDR2 SQIVND (reference sequence). V trimming: 5 bases; J trimming: 7 bases; junction bases outside the gene matches: 6. This CDR3 is CASSPGQGEATQYF. The CDR3 nucleotides read TGTGCCAGTAGTCCGGGACAGGGGGAGGCGACCCAGTACTTC.

This clone was detected once. The V and J genes are TRBV4-1 and TRBJ2-3; TRBD1 agrees at 8 bases. Germline CDR1 MGHRA, CDR2 YSYEKL. Losses at the gene ends were 2 bases for V and 3 bases for J; bases not matched to a gene: 7. The CDR3 totals 16 residues. The CDR3 DNA sequence: TGCGCCAGCAGCCAAAATGGCAGGGGGCCTACAGATACGCAGTATTTT. Amino acid sequence: CASSQNGRGPTDTQYF.